These T cell receptor beta chains were read from a single sample in a study of T-cell memory formation after mild COVID-19. TCRdb re-called the 5' RACE reads with MiXCR, one entry per CDR3 protein. The table has under 650,000 distinct CDR3 sequences, 15% to 20% seen once. Sequenced input: PBMCs or a T cell subset sorted from them (not recorded which). All receptors derive from an adult woman who had mild COVID-19 (a few samples of this study predate the infection). Cell type and time point are not known. The CDR3 runs from the conserved cysteine through the conserved F or W. Each record gives: clone size, D gene, J gene, V gene, CDR3 DNA, CDR3 protein. The D gene is left open where the match is weak. The size field is filled for only some rows; it gives once, few, many or a size class.

.	TRBD2	TRBJ2-4	TRBV30	TGTGCCTGGAGTAAGGGAGGGAACATTCAGTACTTC	CAWSKGGNIQYF
few	.	TRBJ2-7	TRBV29-1	TGCAGCGTTGAAGTGGTGGCAGGGGTCTACGAGCAGTACTTC	CSVEVVAGVYEQYF
few	.	TRBJ1-5	TRBV7-9	TGTGCCAGCAGCCCCGATGCGGCTGGGTTCGATCAGCCCCAGCATTTT	CASSPDAAGFDQPQHF
few	.	TRBJ2-1	TRBV7-2	TGTGCCAGCAGCTTAAATTTGCGCCAGAATGAGCAGTTCTTC	CASSLNLRQNEQFF
.	.	TRBJ1-4	TRBV2	TGTGCCAGCAGTCCACATAAATTCATGGGGAATGAAAAACTGTTTTTT	CASSPHKFMGNEKLFF
.	TRBD1	TRBJ1-3	TRBV7-7	TGTGCTAGCAGCCCTGGACAGGGGCACGGAAACACCATATATTTT	CASSPGQGHGNTIYF
.	.	TRBJ2-1	TRBV30	TGTGCCTGGAGAAGGAGCGGGCACTACAATGAGCAGTTCTTC	CAWRRSGHYNEQFF
.	.	TRBJ1-1	TRBV9	TGTGCCAGCAGCGTAGCCCAGGGTGGGACTGAAGCTTTCTTT	CASSVAQGGTEAFF
few	.	TRBJ2-7	TRBV20-1	TGCAGTGCTAGAGTTTGGCCCCAAAGTTCCTACGAGCAGTACTTC	CSARVWPQSSYEQYF
.	TRBD2	TRBJ2-5	TRBV9	TGTGCCAGCAGCGTGGGGACTAGCGGGGGGGAGACCCAGTACTTC	CASSVGTSGGETQYF
.	.	TRBJ1-1	TRBV10-2	TGCGCCAGCAGCAGTCGGGCGGCGAACACTGAAGCTTTCTTT	CASSSRAANTEAFF
few	.	TRBJ1-3	TRBV20-1	TGCAGTGCTCTACGAGTAGATGGAAACACCATATATTTT	CSALRVDGNTIYF
.	TRBD1	TRBJ2-6	TRBV18	TGTGCCAGCTCATCACAGGGGACTGGGGCCAACGTCCTGACTTTC	CASSSQGTGANVLTF
few	TRBD2	TRBJ2-2	TRBV6-5	TGTGCCAGCAGCCCTGGGACTAGCGGGAGGGCCCAGACCGGGGAGCTGTTTTTT	CASSPGTSGRAQTGELFF
.	TRBD2	TRBJ2-1	TRBV30	TGTGCCTGGGGTAATCTAGCGGGAGTCCACAATGAGCAGTTCTTC	CAWGNLAGVHNEQFF
few	.	TRBJ2-2	TRBV20-1	TGCAGTGCTAGTTATTTTGGGGGCATTGGGGGGAACACCGGGGAGCTGTTTTTT	CSASYFGGIGGNTGELFF
few	TRBD1	TRBJ2-7	TRBV20-1	TGCAGTGCTAGGCCTCTGCCAGGGGGCAGGTACGAGCAGTACTTC	CSARPLPGGRYEQYF
many	TRBD2	TRBJ2-1	TRBV5-1	TGCGCCAGCAGCCCGGGACTAGCGGCCCCGCGGAGCGTGCAGTTCTTC	CASSPGLAAPRSVQFF
.	TRBD1	TRBJ2-7	TRBV10-3	TGTGCCATCAGTGGGACAGGGGAGGCCTACGAGCAGTACTTC	CAISGTGEAYEQYF
few	.	TRBJ1-2	TRBV5-1	TGCGCCAGCAGCCTATCTGGGGGGGCGAATGGCTACACCTTC	CASSLSGGANGYTF
few	.	TRBJ1-1	TRBV6-2/TRBV6-3	TGTGCCAGCAACCTAGCCAAGGGGAAGAACACTGAAGCTTTCTTT	CASNLAKGKNTEAFF
.	.	TRBJ2-2	TRBV11-2	TGTGCCAGCAGTCCAGGATATTCGAGCACCGGGGAGCTGTTTTTT	CASSPGYSSTGELFF
many	TRBD1	TRBJ2-7	TRBV5-1	TGCGCCAGCAGCTTCGGGACAGGGTCCTACGAGCAGTACTTC	CASSFGTGSYEQYF